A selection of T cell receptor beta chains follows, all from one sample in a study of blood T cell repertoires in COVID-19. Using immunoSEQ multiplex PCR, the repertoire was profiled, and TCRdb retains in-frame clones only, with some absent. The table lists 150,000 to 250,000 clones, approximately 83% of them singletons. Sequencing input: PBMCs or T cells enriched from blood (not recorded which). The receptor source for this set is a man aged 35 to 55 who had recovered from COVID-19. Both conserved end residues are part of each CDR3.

CDR3: CASSPGTGGYEQYF
length: 14
V: TRBV27
J: TRBJ2-7

CDR3: CASSLSRQTSYGYTF
length: 15
V: TRBV5-8
J: TRBJ1-2

CDR3: CASSPPRWEGRTATNEKLFF
length: 20
V: TRBV11-3
J: TRBJ1-4

CDR3: CASSLTGTAYNEQFF
length: 15
V: TRBV7-6
J: TRBJ2-1

CDR3: CASSSGTGGTEAFF
length: 14
V: TRBV5-1
J: TRBJ1-1

CDR3: CAINPGGFGETQYF
length: 14
V: TRBV10-3
J: TRBJ2-5

CDR3: CATKFEERGRYGYTF
length: 15
V: TRBV27
J: TRBJ1-2

CDR3: CSVAPVPLGYEQYF
length: 14
V: TRBV29-1
J: TRBJ2-7

CDR3: CASSSGTGGYSPLHF
length: 15
V: TRBV5-1
J: TRBJ1-6

CDR3: CASSIRGGGQPQHF
length: 14
V: TRBV19
J: TRBJ1-5

CDR3: CASSQSTGGLEKLFF
length: 15
V: TRBV4-2
J: TRBJ1-4

CDR3: CASSSQLGQGAPGSPLHF
length: 18
V: TRBV28
J: TRBJ1-6

CDR3: CASSQGTSGAFF
length: 12
V: TRBV3-1/TRBV3-2
J: TRBJ1-1

CDR3: CASSTGQSLRGEKLFF
length: 16
V: TRBV28
J: TRBJ1-4

CDR3: CASLRSQGDYGYTF
length: 14
V: TRBV6-5
J: TRBJ1-2

CDR3: CASSTEILTEAFF
length: 13
V: TRBV18
J: TRBJ1-1

CDR3: CASKPEAGSTDTQYF
length: 15
V: TRBV4-3
J: TRBJ2-3

CDR3: CARAGGFLSMNTEAFF
length: 16
V: TRBV28
J: TRBJ1-1

CDR3: CASRRTGNGYTF
length: 12
V: TRBV6-5
J: TRBJ1-2

CDR3: CASSIGGNQPQHF
length: 13
V: TRBV19
J: TRBJ1-5

CDR3: CASSFTGPAEAFF
length: 13
V: TRBV12-3/TRBV12-4
J: TRBJ1-1

CDR3: CASSPSGTGYSKQYF
length: 15
V: TRBV13
J: TRBJ2-7

CDR3: CASSNTGGGYGYTF
length: 14
V: TRBV5-1
J: TRBJ1-2

CDR3: CASSPWDRANTEAFF
length: 15
V: TRBV28
J: TRBJ1-1

CDR3: CASSLGAGGNQPQHF
length: 15
V: TRBV5-5
J: TRBJ1-5

CDR3: CASSISVSDSYEQYF
length: 15
V: TRBV19
J: TRBJ2-7

CDR3: CASSLRGYGYTF
length: 12
V: TRBV12-3/TRBV12-4
J: TRBJ1-2

CDR3: CASSPAGYGYTF
length: 12
V: TRBV28
J: TRBJ1-2

CDR3: CASSQDLVPNQPQHF
length: 15
V: TRBV4-1
J: TRBJ1-5

CDR3: CATSRDRGRGSPLHF
length: 15
V: TRBV15
J: TRBJ1-6

CDR3: CASDAAGLSYGYTF
length: 14
V: TRBV28
J: TRBJ1-2

CDR3: CASSLPDRAGYGYTF
length: 15
V: TRBV5-1
J: TRBJ1-2

CDR3: CASSQRTEDQPQHF
length: 14
V: TRBV4-1
J: TRBJ1-5

CDR3: CSASDGGNQPQHF
length: 13
V: TRBV20-1
J: TRBJ1-5

CDR3: CASSYQGQDYNEQFF
length: 15
V: TRBV6-5
J: TRBJ2-1

CDR3: CASSLGAGGYQPQHF
length: 15
V: TRBV18
J: TRBJ1-5

CDR3: CASSQAVGGDYYGYTF
length: 16
V: TRBV4-3
J: TRBJ1-2

CDR3: CAISEGGGNEQFF
length: 13
V: TRBV10-3
J: TRBJ2-1

CDR3: CASSQPEDSNQPQHF
length: 15
V: TRBV14
J: TRBJ1-5

CDR3: CASSLDRNTEAFF
length: 13
V: TRBV7-8
J: TRBJ1-1

CDR3: CASSLRQGGETQYF
length: 14
V: TRBV5-5
J: TRBJ2-5

CDR3: CASSQRAGEGTKNIQYF
length: 17
V: TRBV11-3
J: TRBJ2-4

CDR3: CASSFFGPDTQYF
length: 13
V: TRBV11-2
J: TRBJ2-3

CDR3: CASSQANRQETQYF
length: 14
V: TRBV7-2
J: TRBJ2-5

CDR3: CASSLAGNNEKLFF
length: 14
V: TRBV5-4
J: TRBJ1-4

CDR3: CASSLGQGNNEQFF
length: 14
V: TRBV5-1
J: TRBJ2-1

CDR3: CASSIGEKLFF
length: 11
V: TRBV19
J: TRBJ1-4

CDR3: CASRYRGTNEKLFF
length: 14
V: TRBV6-5
J: TRBJ1-4